Listed below are T cell receptor beta chains from one sample, sequenced in a study of T cell responses to AZD1222 COVID-19 vaccine. The method was immunoSEQ multiplex PCR; TCRdb's version includes in-frame clones alone and lacks a portion of them. The table lists roughly 95,000 clones, 88% of them singletons. The sample here was peripheral blood, taken on day 0 of AZD1222 vaccination. These receptors all stem from an adult in good health. The CDR3 runs from the conserved cysteine through the conserved F or W. The D gene is left open where the match is weak. Expanded clones are given a class, and other clones once, few, many or no size at all.

j_call: TRBJ1-2; v_call: TRBV24-1; d_call: TRBD1; clone_size: .; cdr3_nt: TGTGCCACCAGTGACTCTCCCGGGACAGGGGGCCTGGACTATGGCTACACCTTC; cdr3_aa: CATSDSPGTGGLDYGYTF
j_call: TRBJ2-1; v_call: TRBV28; d_call: .; clone_size: .; cdr3_nt: TGTGCCAGCAGAGCTTGGTTTTATGAGCAGTTCTTC; cdr3_aa: CASRAWFYEQFF
j_call: TRBJ2-6; v_call: TRBV18; d_call: TRBD1; clone_size: .; cdr3_nt: TGTGCCAGCTCGGACCAAGCCGGGACAGCAGGCTCTGGGGCCAACGTCCTGACTTTC; cdr3_aa: CASSDQAGTAGSGANVLTF
j_call: TRBJ1-2; v_call: TRBV29-1; d_call: .; clone_size: few; cdr3_nt: TGCAGCGGACAAGACTCTGTGTACGGCTACACCTTC; cdr3_aa: CSGQDSVYGYTF
j_call: TRBJ2-3; v_call: TRBV29-1; d_call: TRBD2; clone_size: .; cdr3_nt: TGCAGCGTTGGCCCGGCGGGAGGGGCCACAGATACGCAGTATTTT; cdr3_aa: CSVGPAGGATDTQYF
j_call: TRBJ2-6; v_call: TRBV10-3; d_call: TRBD1; clone_size: .; cdr3_nt: TGTGCCATCAGTGAAACCGGGACAGGAACTTCTGGGGCCAACGTCCTGACTTTC; cdr3_aa: CAISETGTGTSGANVLTF
j_call: TRBJ2-2; v_call: TRBV29-1; d_call: .; clone_size: .; cdr3_nt: TGCAGCGCTCAACCGGGACCCGACACCGGGGAGCTGTTTTTT; cdr3_aa: CSAQPGPDTGELFF
j_call: TRBJ1-2; v_call: TRBV6-5; d_call: .; clone_size: .; cdr3_nt: TGTGCCAGCAGTTACTCAACCGGGGGCGGCGGCTACACCTTC; cdr3_aa: CASSYSTGGGGYTF
j_call: TRBJ1-2; v_call: TRBV5-1; d_call: .; clone_size: .; cdr3_nt: TGCGCCAGCAGCTTGGCACGGCAGGCGGGGGGCTACACCTTC; cdr3_aa: CASSLARQAGGYTF
j_call: TRBJ2-3; v_call: TRBV5-1; d_call: TRBD1; clone_size: .; cdr3_nt: TGCGCCAGCAGCTTGGTGGGACAGGGGGTTACAGATACGCAGTATTTT; cdr3_aa: CASSLVGQGVTDTQYF
j_call: TRBJ2-1; v_call: TRBV27; d_call: .; clone_size: .; cdr3_nt: TGTGCCAGCAGTTTATCCAGGGGTAAACTAGAGCAGTTCTTC; cdr3_aa: CASSLSRGKLEQFF
j_call: TRBJ2-3; v_call: TRBV6-5; d_call: TRBD1; clone_size: .; cdr3_nt: TGTGCCAGCAGTTCCCGACAGGGCTCAGACACAGATACGCAGTATTTT; cdr3_aa: CASSSRQGSDTDTQYF
j_call: TRBJ2-7; v_call: TRBV7-2; d_call: TRBD2; clone_size: .; cdr3_nt: TGTGCCAGCAGCTCACTGGGACTATTCACAAAGGGCTCCTACGAGCAGTACTTC; cdr3_aa: CASSSLGLFTKGSYEQYF
j_call: TRBJ2-7; v_call: TRBV27; d_call: TRBD1; clone_size: .; cdr3_nt: TGTGCCAGCAGTTACAGACAGGGGTTGGCCTACGAGCAGTACTTC; cdr3_aa: CASSYRQGLAYEQYF
j_call: TRBJ1-2; v_call: TRBV7-2; d_call: TRBD1; clone_size: once; cdr3_nt: TGTGCCAGCAGCTTTGGACAGGCCAACTATGGCTACACCTTC; cdr3_aa: CASSFGQANYGYTF
j_call: TRBJ2-4; v_call: TRBV29-1; d_call: TRBD2; clone_size: .; cdr3_nt: TGCAGCGTTGGGACTAGCGGAACCAAAAACATTCAGTACTTC; cdr3_aa: CSVGTSGTKNIQYF
j_call: TRBJ2-7; v_call: TRBV7-6; d_call: .; clone_size: .; cdr3_nt: TGTGCCAGCAGCGAAGACAGGACCCGCACCTACGAGCAGTACTTC; cdr3_aa: CASSEDRTRTYEQYF
j_call: TRBJ2-3; v_call: TRBV9; d_call: TRBD2; clone_size: .; cdr3_nt: TGTGCCAGCAGCGTAGCTAGCGGGACCCCAGATACGCAGTATTTT; cdr3_aa: CASSVASGTPDTQYF
j_call: TRBJ2-5; v_call: TRBV11-2; d_call: TRBD2; clone_size: once; cdr3_nt: TGTGCCAGCAGCTTATTAGCTAGCGGCCAAGAGACCCAGTACTTC; cdr3_aa: CASSLLASGQETQYF
j_call: TRBJ1-5; v_call: TRBV25-1; d_call: TRBD1; clone_size: .; cdr3_nt: TGTGCCAGCAGTGGAGAACAGGGGTCCAATCAGCCCCAGCATTTT; cdr3_aa: CASSGEQGSNQPQHF
j_call: TRBJ1-1; v_call: TRBV10-3; d_call: .; clone_size: few; cdr3_nt: TGTGCCATCATGGCAGGGAGAGGGATGAACACTGAAGCTTTCTTT; cdr3_aa: CAIMAGRGMNTEAFF
j_call: TRBJ1-3; v_call: TRBV6-5; d_call: .; clone_size: .; cdr3_nt: TGTGCCAGCAGTTACTCGCGGAGCTCTGGAAACACCATATATTTT; cdr3_aa: CASSYSRSSGNTIYF
j_call: TRBJ2-5; v_call: TRBV4-1; d_call: TRBD1; clone_size: .; cdr3_nt: TGCGCCAGCAGCCAAGAAAGGACAGGGCTAGAGACCCAGTACTTC; cdr3_aa: CASSQERTGLETQYF
j_call: TRBJ2-5; v_call: TRBV29-1; d_call: TRBD1; clone_size: .; cdr3_nt: TGCAGCGTAAGACAGGGCCAAGAGACCCAGTACTTC; cdr3_aa: CSVRQGQETQYF
j_call: TRBJ2-1; v_call: TRBV6-1; d_call: .; clone_size: .; cdr3_nt: TGTGCCAGCAGTGATTCACCCGAGGGCTACAATGAGCAGTTCTTC; cdr3_aa: CASSDSPEGYNEQFF
j_call: TRBJ1-1; v_call: TRBV7-3; d_call: .; clone_size: .; cdr3_nt: TGTGCCAGCAGCTCCCACGGGGCTGGGACTGAAGCTTTCTTT; cdr3_aa: CASSSHGAGTEAFF
j_call: TRBJ2-5; v_call: TRBV11-2; d_call: .; clone_size: .; cdr3_nt: TGTGCCAGCAGCTTAACCTGGGGCGTACGTATAGGGAGACAAGAGACCCAGTACTTC; cdr3_aa: CASSLTWGVRIGRQETQYF
j_call: TRBJ2-7; v_call: TRBV10-3; d_call: TRBD1; clone_size: .; cdr3_nt: TGTGCCATACAGGGGACCTACGAGCAGTACTTC; cdr3_aa: CAIQGTYEQYF
j_call: TRBJ2-7; v_call: TRBV3-1/TRBV3-2; d_call: .; clone_size: once; cdr3_nt: TGTGCCAGCAGCCACGGCTCCTACGAGCAGTACTTC; cdr3_aa: CASSHGSYEQYF
j_call: TRBJ2-1; v_call: TRBV6-5; d_call: TRBD1; clone_size: .; cdr3_nt: TGTGCCAGCATCACGGGACAGAGCTCCTACAATGAGCAGTTCTTC; cdr3_aa: CASITGQSSYNEQFF
j_call: TRBJ1-5; v_call: TRBV10-3; d_call: .; clone_size: .; cdr3_nt: TGTGCCATCAGTGATCCTGCTTCCGAGCAGCCCCAGCATTTT; cdr3_aa: CAISDPASEQPQHF
j_call: TRBJ2-7; v_call: TRBV3-1/TRBV3-2; d_call: .; clone_size: .; cdr3_nt: TGTGCCAGCAAAGGCCAGGGTAGCTCCTACGAGCAGTACTTC; cdr3_aa: CASKGQGSSYEQYF
j_call: TRBJ1-1; v_call: TRBV10-3; d_call: .; clone_size: few; cdr3_nt: TGTGCCATCAGTGAGTCCAGGGGACCGAGCACTGAAGCTTTCTTT; cdr3_aa: CAISESRGPSTEAFF
j_call: TRBJ2-3; v_call: TRBV6-2/TRBV6-3; d_call: .; clone_size: .; cdr3_nt: TGTGCCAGCAGTGACAGAAGCACAGATACGCAGTATTTT; cdr3_aa: CASSDRSTDTQYF
j_call: TRBJ1-1; v_call: TRBV5-4; d_call: TRBD1; clone_size: .; cdr3_nt: TGTGCCAGCAGCTTGGACAGGGGGAACACTGAAGCTTTCTTT; cdr3_aa: CASSLDRGNTEAFF
j_call: TRBJ1-2; v_call: TRBV19; d_call: TRBD1; clone_size: .; cdr3_nt: TGTGCCAGTAGTAGCCTCCCCGGGACAGAGAACTATGGCTACACCTTC; cdr3_aa: CASSSLPGTENYGYTF
j_call: TRBJ2-7; v_call: TRBV29-1; d_call: .; clone_size: .; cdr3_nt: TGCAGCGTTGAAGTAAGGCAGGGGAACCACGAGCAGTACTTC; cdr3_aa: CSVEVRQGNHEQYF
j_call: TRBJ1-5; v_call: TRBV28; d_call: .; clone_size: .; cdr3_nt: TGTGCCAGCAGCCGGGACGACTGGGCTTACGTGGACAATCAGCCCCAGCATTTT; cdr3_aa: CASSRDDWAYVDNQPQHF
j_call: TRBJ2-2; v_call: TRBV18; d_call: .; clone_size: .; cdr3_nt: TGTGCCAGCTCACCAACCGGGGAGCTGTTTTTT; cdr3_aa: CASSPTGELFF
j_call: TRBJ1-2; v_call: TRBV15; d_call: .; clone_size: .; cdr3_nt: TGTGCCACCAGCAGAGATAAAGTTAACTATGGCTACACCTTC; cdr3_aa: CATSRDKVNYGYTF
j_call: TRBJ2-7; v_call: TRBV28; d_call: .; clone_size: .; cdr3_nt: TGTGCCAGCAGTTCGCCGGGACAAATCTACGAGCAGTACTTC; cdr3_aa: CASSSPGQIYEQYF
j_call: TRBJ2-2; v_call: TRBV30; d_call: .; clone_size: .; cdr3_nt: TGTGCCTGGAGTGCAACCGGGGAGCTGTTTTTT; cdr3_aa: CAWSATGELFF
j_call: TRBJ2-5; v_call: TRBV15; d_call: TRBD2; clone_size: .; cdr3_nt: TGTGCCACCAGCAGAGATGTTAGCGGGAGGACTGAGACCCAGTACTTC; cdr3_aa: CATSRDVSGRTETQYF
j_call: TRBJ2-7; v_call: TRBV25-1; d_call: TRBD1; clone_size: .; cdr3_nt: TGTGCCAGCACTAAATCCGGGACAGGGTCCTACGAGCAGTACTTC; cdr3_aa: CASTKSGTGSYEQYF
j_call: TRBJ1-2; v_call: TRBV20-1; d_call: .; clone_size: once; cdr3_nt: TGCAGTGCTAGTCAGTATGGCTACACCTTC; cdr3_aa: CSASQYGYTF
j_call: TRBJ2-1; v_call: TRBV11-2; d_call: TRBD2; clone_size: .; cdr3_nt: TGTGCCAGCAGGAGGACTAGCGGGGTCTCCTACAATGAGCAGTTCTTC; cdr3_aa: CASRRTSGVSYNEQFF
j_call: TRBJ2-1; v_call: TRBV9; d_call: .; clone_size: once; cdr3_nt: TGTGCCAGCAGCGTCCAGACGATAACTAGTGCGTCCGCGGGTGAGCAGTTCTTC; cdr3_aa: CASSVQTITSASAGEQFF
j_call: TRBJ2-1; v_call: TRBV20-1; d_call: TRBD2; clone_size: .; cdr3_nt: TGCAGTGCTAGTGGGCCGAGGGGGCGGGAGGGCAATGAGCAGTTCTTC; cdr3_aa: CSASGPRGREGNEQFF
j_call: TRBJ2-7; v_call: TRBV6-5; d_call: .; clone_size: .; cdr3_nt: TGTGCCAGCAGTTACTCAACTCGCCTTGGGGGGGAGCAGTACTTC; cdr3_aa: CASSYSTRLGGEQYF
j_call: TRBJ2-7; v_call: TRBV11-2; d_call: .; clone_size: .; cdr3_nt: TGTGCCAGCAGCTCGCTAGCCCCGGGGAAGGGCGAGCAGTACTTC; cdr3_aa: CASSSLAPGKGEQYF
j_call: TRBJ1-4; v_call: TRBV28; d_call: .; clone_size: once; cdr3_nt: TGTGCCAGCAGAGGGATACAGGAAAAACTGTTTTTT; cdr3_aa: CASRGIQEKLFF
j_call: TRBJ2-3; v_call: TRBV19; d_call: .; clone_size: .; cdr3_nt: TGTGCCAGTAGTATGTTGACTAGTCTCCCAGTGTACACAGATACGCAGTATTTT; cdr3_aa: CASSMLTSLPVYTDTQYF
j_call: TRBJ2-5; v_call: TRBV19; d_call: .; clone_size: .; cdr3_nt: TGTGCCAGTAGTATTCGGGAGACCCAGTACTTC; cdr3_aa: CASSIRETQYF
j_call: TRBJ2-5; v_call: TRBV5-1; d_call: .; clone_size: .; cdr3_nt: TGCGCCAGCAGCTTGGCCTTCGGCGGGACCCAAGAGACCCAGTACTTC; cdr3_aa: CASSLAFGGTQETQYF
j_call: TRBJ1-1; v_call: TRBV30; d_call: TRBD1; clone_size: .; cdr3_nt: TGTGCCTGGAGTGAGGCAGGGGGATACACTGAAGCTTTCTTT; cdr3_aa: CAWSEAGGYTEAFF
j_call: TRBJ1-2; v_call: TRBV10-3; d_call: TRBD1; clone_size: .; cdr3_nt: TGTGCCATCAGTGATGAGACAGGGGATGACTATGGCTACACCTTC; cdr3_aa: CAISDETGDDYGYTF
j_call: TRBJ1-1; v_call: TRBV5-1; d_call: .; clone_size: .; cdr3_nt: TGCGCCAGCAGCTTGAATATCTGGGGGGACGGTGAAGCTTTCTTT; cdr3_aa: CASSLNIWGDGEAFF
j_call: TRBJ2-5; v_call: TRBV6-6; d_call: TRBD2; clone_size: .; cdr3_nt: TGTGCCAGCAGGACAGGCGTAGCGCGGGGGGCCCAGTACTTC; cdr3_aa: CASRTGVARGAQYF
j_call: TRBJ2-7; v_call: TRBV6-5; d_call: TRBD1; clone_size: .; cdr3_nt: TGTGCCAGCAGAGCAACAGGGGGCGAGGGATTCGAGCAGTACTTC; cdr3_aa: CASRATGGEGFEQYF